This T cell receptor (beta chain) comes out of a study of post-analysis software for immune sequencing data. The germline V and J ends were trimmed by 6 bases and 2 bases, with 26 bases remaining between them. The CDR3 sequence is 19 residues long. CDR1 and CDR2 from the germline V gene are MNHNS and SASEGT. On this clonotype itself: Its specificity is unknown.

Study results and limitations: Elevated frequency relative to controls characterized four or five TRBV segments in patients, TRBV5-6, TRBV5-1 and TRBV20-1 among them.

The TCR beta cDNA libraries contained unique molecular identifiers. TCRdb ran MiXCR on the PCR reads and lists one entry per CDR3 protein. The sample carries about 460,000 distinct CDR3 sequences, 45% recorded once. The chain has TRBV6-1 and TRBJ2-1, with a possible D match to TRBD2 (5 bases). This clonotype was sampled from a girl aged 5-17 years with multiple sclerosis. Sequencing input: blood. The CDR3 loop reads CASRKTLYGERRTYNEQFF. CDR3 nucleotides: TGTGCCAGCAGAAAGACCTTATATGGAGAACGGAGGACCTACAATGAGCAGTTCTTC.